A selection of T cell receptor beta chains follows, all from one sample in a study of blood T cell repertoires in COVID-19. Data came from immunoSEQ multiplex PCR; TCRdb stores just in-frame clones and leaves some out. This repertoire shows 150,000 to 200,000 clones, roughly nine tenths found once; its top ten account for roughly 2%. The sequenced sample was peripheral blood. These receptors were collected from a man aged 18 to 35 who had recovered from COVID-19. Both conserved end residues are part of each CDR3. The D gene is left open where the match is weak. The size of a clone is reported for some rows only, either as once, few or many, or as a class for expanded clones.

j_call v_call d_call clone_size cdr3_nt cdr3_aa
TRBJ2-7 TRBV7-9 TRBD2 - TGTGCCAGCAGCCCCAGAATTAGCGGGAGTCTTGAGCAGTACTTC CASSPRISGSLEQYF
TRBJ2-2 TRBV5-1 TRBD1 - TGCGCCAGCAGCTTGGAGACAGGGGTCCGGGAGCTGTTTTTT CASSLETGVRELFF
TRBJ2-2 TRBV19 TRBD2 - TGTGCCAGTAGTATAGGACTAGCTGTAATCACCGGGGAGCTGTTTTTT CASSIGLAVITGELFF
TRBJ1-4 TRBV25-1 TRBD1 - TGTGCCAGCAGTGAGCGGACAGGTACTGAAAAACTGTTTTTT CASSERTGTEKLFF
TRBJ2-7 TRBV15 TRBD1 - TGTGCCACCAGCAGGTCCGGGACAGGGTCCTACGAGCAGTACTTC CATSRSGTGSYEQYF
TRBJ2-5 TRBV3-1/TRBV3-2 - few TGTGCCAGCAGCCAGTCCAGGGGCTCACTAAAAGAGACCCAGTACTTC CASSQSRGSLKETQYF
TRBJ1-1 TRBV6-2/TRBV6-3 - few TGTGCCAGCAGTATCCAGGGTTTCGCTGAAGCTTTCTTT CASSIQGFAEAFF
TRBJ2-7 TRBV3-1/TRBV3-2 - - TGTGCCAGCAACCCCATAGCGGCGTCCTCCTACGAGCAGTACTTC CASNPIAASSYEQYF
TRBJ2-1 TRBV4-1 TRBD1 - TGCGCCAGCACCGAGGGGGGGACAGGGAAGTTCTTC CASTEGGTGKFF
TRBJ1-6 TRBV11-2 - once TGTGCCAGCAGCTTAAACAGGGTATATGGGGCCCTCCACTTT CASSLNRVYGALHF
TRBJ2-7 TRBV5-1 - - TGCGCCAGCAAAGTGGGGAGGGGGTCCTACGAGCAGTACTTC CASKVGRGSYEQYF
TRBJ2-1 TRBV5-4 TRBD2 - TGTGCCAGCAGCTCCGGGAGGGGGTCCTACAATGAGCAGTTCTTC CASSSGRGSYNEQFF
TRBJ1-1 TRBV18 TRBD1 - TGTGCCAGCTCACCAAACCGGGACAGCACTGAAGCTTTCTTT CASSPNRDSTEAFF
TRBJ2-7 TRBV27 - - TGTGCCAGCAGTTGGGCCCGCGACCACGAGCAGTACTTC CASSWARDHEQYF
TRBJ1-1 TRBV29-1 - once TGCAGCGTTTTACAGTTGAACACTGAAGCTTTCTTT CSVLQLNTEAFF
TRBJ2-7 TRBV24-1 TRBD1 once TGTGCCACCAGTGCGGAAGGGGGCGCTTATAGCTCCTACGAGCAGTACTTC CATSAEGGAYSSYEQYF
TRBJ2-1 TRBV25-1 - once TGTGCCAGCAGTGAATTAACGGGGAATAATCAGCAGTTCTTC CASSELTGNNQQFF
TRBJ2-1 TRBV6-2/TRBV6-3 - - TGTGCCAGCAGTTACTCAGCGGTGGCTTATACCAATGAGCAGTTCTTC CASSYSAVAYTNEQFF
TRBJ2-7 TRBV5-1 TRBD1 - TGCGCCAGCAGCAAGGACAGGGCCTACGAGCAGTACTTC CASSKDRAYEQYF
TRBJ1-3 TRBV2 - - TGTGCCAGCAGCCTAACAACGGGAGGAAACACCATATATTTT CASSLTTGGNTIYF
TRBJ2-1 TRBV7-6 TRBD1 - TGTGCCAGCAGCAATCGACAGGGTTTGGGCAATGAGCAGTTCTTC CASSNRQGLGNEQFF
TRBJ1-1 TRBV11-2 - - TGTGCCAGCCGTCTGAACACTGAAGCTTTCTTT CASRLNTEAFF